The present T cell receptor (beta chain) was sequenced within a study of T cell changes during pregnancy in multiple sclerosis. TCRdb keeps only in-frame clones here, not all; method: immunoSEQ multiplex PCR. The sample carries under 55,000 clones, approximately 94% recorded once. Sequenced material: CD4+ T cells from peripheral blood mononuclear cells, taken before pregnancy. The origin of this receptor is a female donor with multiple sclerosis, enrolled in a pregnancy study.

CDR3 residues: CASSPGRGLAEGGSYNEQFF. The CDR3 nucleotides read TGTGCCAGCTCACCAGGCCGAGGACTAGCGGAGGGGGGCTCCTACAATGAGCAGTTCTTC. The chain employs TRBV18 and TRBJ2-1, with 10 positions matching TRBD2. Trimming took 2 bases from V and 0 from J; bases not matched to a gene: 13. CDR1 is KGHSH, CDR2 LQKENI, per germline. This CDR3 is 20 amino acids long. Supplemented by reference TRBV18 and TRBJ2-1, the full variable domain reads NAGVMQNPRHLVRRRGQEARLRCSPMKGHSHVYWYRQLPEEGLKFMVYLQKENIIDESGMPKERFSAEFPKEGPSILRIQQVVRGDSAAYFCASSPGRGLAEGGSYNEQFFGPGTRLTVL.